The present TCR beta chain was sequenced within a study of blood T cell repertoires in COVID-19 (dated by TCRdb to 2018 to 2020). Concerning the study at large: The collaborator samples originated in the United States, Italy and Spain and spanned the acute and convalescent phases of COVID-19. The prospective study material was composed of cDNA or gDNA derived from T cells, B-cell-depleted T cells, or PBMCs. Deeply sampled blood TCRbeta repertoires from subjects exposed to, actively infected with, or recovered from COVID-19 were included in the dataset. The repertoires were released in a freely available public database intended as a resource for research on the immune response to SARS-CoV-2. The samples were drawn from the first 160 participants of the ongoing ImmuneRACE study and from over 950 subjects provided by 6 global collaborators. Nearly every sample came with metadata listing a de-identified subject ID, COVID-19 status, age in years and sex. HLA class I and class II types, where available, came from metadata supplied by the sample provider rather than from assay-based typing. On the study overall, not on this receptor specifically: The amount of clinical and demographic metadata varied by source and participant and was provided uncurated.

CDR1 and CDR2 are read off the germline V gene as SGHRS and YFSETQ. Counted from cysteine to phenylalanine, this CDR3 has 17 amino acids. CDR3 DNA is the only sequence kept; it has 51 bases, read in frame from the first base. V is cut back by 4 bases and J by 10 bases, with 21 bases in the junction unmatched. TCRbeta CDR3 regions were amplified from genomic DNA by means of the immunoSEQ Assay, a bias-controlled multiplex PCR. In the paper's pipeline: Within the assay, amplification of reference gene primers was used to estimate how many nucleated cells each sample contained. Sequence reads were collapsed and filtered to measure the absolute abundance of every unique TCRbeta CDR3 rearrangement. Productive Simpson clonality was computed per sample as the square root of Simpson's diversity index over productive rearrangements. The source is immuneACCESS, and TCRdb retained only in-frame sequences with V and J called. Part of the clones is not carried over; for the studies checked, unresolved V genes explain less than half of this, and the remainder is unexplained. That table is the source of V, J and clone size, and D and trimming were worked out from the DNA. For this sample there are some 370,000 clones; roughly 90% appear just once. The top ten constitute 0.95% to 1.5% of the sample.

The collaborating institutions used their own protocols to collect whole blood in K2EDTA tubes. Collaborator samples were shipped for TCRbeta analysis as frozen whole blood, isolated PBMCs, or DNA extracted from either sample type. About this clone: It has no known antigen specificity. Base-call qualities are not available, and no considerably larger clone is one nucleotide away.

The sequencing input was peripheral blood. The V and J segments used are TRBV5-1 and TRBJ1-1, with 8 bases in between that match TRBD1. This receptor was taken from a man aged 35-49 years with acute or convalescent COVID-19. CDR3 reads: CASSPGQGLFGERGAFF. The DNA is TGCGCCAGCAGCCCCGGACAGGGTCTTTTTGGCGAGCGTGGAGCTTTCTTT. The reference TRBV5-1 and TRBJ1-1 proteins fill in what lies around the CDR3, so the full variable domain reads KAGVTQTPRYLIKTRGQQVTLSCSPISGHRSVSWYQQTPGQGLQFLFEYFSETQRNKGNFPGRFSGRQFSNSRSEMNVSTLELGDSALYLCASSPGQGLFGERGAFFGQGTRLTVV.